This T cell receptor beta chain is from a study of T cells in Graves' hyperthyroidism and ophthalmopathy. General study results and limits: Ophthalmopathy, which appeared later, was predicted by the model a median about 6.8 months before onset. Most thyroid-expanded clonotypes above 0.001 were also found in blood.

The CDR3 is 14 residues long. Germline CDR1 MNHEY, CDR2 SMNVEV (reference sequence). The V end was cut by 5 bases, the J end by 3 bases, with 11 bases between. The source material, RNA transcripts, was used to amplify TCR beta CDR3 regions. HTBI primers were the set used in a first-round RT-PCR of the TCR CDR3. Each CDR3 protein is one row after TCRdb ran MiXCR on the multiplex PCR reads. This table holds over 450,000 distinct CDR3 sequences, 14% found once. As to this clonotype: Its antigen is unknown. A clone one base away is much larger, so this may be a read error.

The source is a woman between 18 and 29 years old with Graves' hyperthyroidism. This rearrangement joins TRBV27 to TRBJ1-5; D unclear. Sequencing was performed on blood. The CDR3 DNA is TGTGCCAGCAGTGACTGGACGGTCAATCAGCCCCAGCATTTT. It translates to CASSDWTVNQPQHF.